A single T cell receptor (beta chain) is shown here with its context. This specimen belongs to a study of blood T cell repertoires in COVID-19. Turning to the study itself: Acute-phase and convalescent COVID-19 samples originated in the United States, Italy and Spain. In each case, the material was cDNA or gDNA derived from T cells, B-cell-depleted T cells, or PBMCs.

The CDR3 loop spans 15 amino acids. Per germline, CDR1 SGHRS and CDR2 YFSETQ. The V gene end was trimmed by 3 bases and the J gene end by 4 bases; junction bases not matched to a gene: 4. This table comes from immunoSEQ multiplex PCR, and its TCRdb copy is limited to in-frame clones, with some not included. In the table there are more than 200,000 clones, about 80% of which are singletons. Sequencing input: peripheral blood. V usage is TRBV5-1 and J usage is TRBJ2-5; TRBD2 matches at 12 bases. This sequence originates from a woman aged 40 to 55 with active or convalescent COVID-19. DNA of the CDR3: TGCGCCAGCAGCTCTAGCGGGGGGGCCGCAGAGACCCAGTACTTC. Translation gives CASSSSGGAAETQYF.